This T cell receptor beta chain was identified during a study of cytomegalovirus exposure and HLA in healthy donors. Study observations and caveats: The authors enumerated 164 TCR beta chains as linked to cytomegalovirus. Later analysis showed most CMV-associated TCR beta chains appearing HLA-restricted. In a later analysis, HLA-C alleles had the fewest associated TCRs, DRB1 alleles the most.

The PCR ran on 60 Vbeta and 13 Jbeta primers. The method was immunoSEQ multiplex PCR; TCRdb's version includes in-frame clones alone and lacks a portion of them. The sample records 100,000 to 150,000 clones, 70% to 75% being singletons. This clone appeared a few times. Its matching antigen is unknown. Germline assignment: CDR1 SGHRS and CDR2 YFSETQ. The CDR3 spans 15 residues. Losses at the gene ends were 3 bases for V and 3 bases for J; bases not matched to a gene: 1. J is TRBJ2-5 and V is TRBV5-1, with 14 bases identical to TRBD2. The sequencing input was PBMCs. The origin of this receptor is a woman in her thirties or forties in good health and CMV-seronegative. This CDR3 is CASSSGLAGEETQYF. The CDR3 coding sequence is TGCGCCAGCAGCTCGGGACTAGCGGGGGAAGAGACCCAGTACTTC.